This T cell receptor (beta chain) stems from a study of T cell responses to AZD1222 COVID-19 vaccine. Whole-study results and caveats: At 160-218 and 743-854, vaccine-associated CD4 TCRs were dominant, and they spanned spike. Spike-specific TCR breadth and depth went up after people got two AZD1222 doses. Most donors were white British, females outnumbered males, and clonal diversity was possibly underestimated. Among AZD1222 vaccinees, only 6 or 7 were seropositive at baseline.

The V and J ends lost 7 bases and 7 bases, in that order; junction bases with no gene match: 9. Germline V gene data show CDR1 as LNHDA and CDR2 as SQIVND (reference sequence). The CDR3 length is 14 residues. Measured with immunoSEQ multiplex PCR; TCRdb has only the in-frame clones, and not every one. The data hold approximately 80,000 clones, with over 75% observed a single time. Points on this clone: What it binds is unknown.

This TCR was recovered from an adult in good health. The chain couples TRBV19 to TRBJ1-5; 8 nucleotides line up with TRBD1. The sample consisted of peripheral blood, taken on day 0 of MenACWY control vaccination. The CDR3 loop reads CASTRQGTGQPQHF. CDR3 nucleotides: TGTGCCAGTACCCGACAGGGGACGGGACAGCCCCAGCATTTT.